These 29 T cell receptor beta chains share one sample of origin, sequenced in a study of blood T cells in healthy people across ages. For the second PCR, which ran for roughly 7 to 11 cycles, a sample-barcoded 5' primer and a J-beta primer mix were used. MiXCR, applied by TCRdb to the 5' RACE reads, yields one record per CDR3 protein. The repertoire consists of approximately 1.5 million distinct CDR3 sequences, with roughly 30% occurring once and the leading ten covering about 11%. What was sequenced was blood. Receptors originate from a woman under 40 in good health.

This chain joins TRBV7-9 and TRBJ2-5, with 7 bases that match TRBD2. This CDR3 has 14 residues. Germline V gene sequence: CDR1 SEHNR, CDR2 FQNEAQ (reference sequence). V trimming: 3 bases; J trimming: 4 bases; junction bases outside the gene matches: 5. CDR3 protein: CASSLREGLETQYF. The CDR3 DNA is TGTGCCAGCAGCTTGAGGGAGGGCCTAGAGACCCAGTACTTC.

The J gene is TRBJ2-7, the V gene TRBV6-1; 8 bases line up with TRBD2. V was clipped by 0 bases and J by 2 bases; unmatched bases: 6. The CDR3 extends over 16 amino acids. CDR1 and CDR2 from the germline V gene are MNHNS and SASEGT. CDR3 in DNA: TGTGCCAGCAGTGAAGCGATCCAGCGGGGGCCCTACGAGCAGTACTTC. It specifies CASSEAIQRGPYEQYF.

This chain joins TRBV27 and TRBJ1-1; D is unresolved. Germline loops: CDR1 MNHEY, CDR2 SMNVEV (reference sequence). Between the trimmed V and J ends, which lost 2 bases and 4 bases, there was a span of 11 bases. This CDR3 comprises 14 residues. CDR3 residues: CASSLRGSATEAFF. Written as DNA, the CDR3 is TGTGCCAGCAGTTTACGAGGATCGGCCACTGAAGCTTTCTTT.

There are a few counts of this clonotype. The chain uses TRBV4-1 and TRBJ1-4; D gene ambiguous. The germline gives CDR1 MGHRA, CDR2 YSYEKL. The ends were cut back, 1 base at V and 0 bases at J, with 15 bases in the middle. The CDR3 length is 18 residues. CDR3 in amino acids: CASSQGVGGVATNEKLFF. CDR3 in DNA: TGCGCCAGCAGCCAAGGGGTAGGAGGTGTTGCAACTAATGAAAAACTGTTTTTT.

This rearrangement joins TRBV3-1 to TRBJ1-2; 9 bases are shared with TRBD1. Germline loops: CDR1 LGHDT, CDR2 YNNKEL (reference sequence). This CDR3 contains 14 residues. The J segment lost 8 bases and the V segment lost 2 bases, leaving 6 bases of the junction unmatched. The DNA for the CDR3 is TGTGCCAGCAGCCAACAACAGGGGGCGGACGGCTACACCTTC. It codes for CASSQQQGADGYTF. Full variable domain (remainder filled in from reference TRBV3-1 and TRBJ1-2): DTAVSQTPKYLVTQMGNDKSIKCEQNLGHDTMYWYKQDSKKFLKIMFSYNNKELIINETVPNRFSPKSPDKAHLNLHINSLELGDSAVYFCASSQQQGADGYTFGSGTRLTVV.

This clonotype was counted only a few times. The chain carries TRBV7-8 and TRBJ2-3, with no clear D. The CDR3 length is 12 residues. The V gene's germline CDR1 is SGHVS and CDR2 FQNEAQ. V dropped 5 bases and J dropped 4 bases, with 7 bases sitting between them. CDR3 region: CASSNFPDTQYF. The CDR3 coding sequence is TGTGCCAGCAGCAACTTTCCAGATACGCAGTATTTT.

The gene calls are TRBV15 and TRBJ1-6; no clear D. Germline V gives CDR1 LNHNV, CDR2 YYDKDF (reference sequence). V lost 4 bases to trimming and J lost 2 bases, with 9 bases between them. The CDR3 runs 15 residues. CDR3 protein: CATSTGSAYNSPLHF. Written as DNA, the CDR3 is TGTGCCACCAGCACGGGGAGCGCCTATAATTCACCCCTCCACTTT.

The V call is TRBV5-1, the J call TRBJ2-7; 8 nucleotides line up with TRBD1. The closer fit of TRBJ2-5 to the DNA end suggests the J call may be wrong. This CDR3 is 15 amino acids long. Germline V gene lookup returns CDR1 SGHRS and CDR2 YFSETQ. The CDR3 bases are TGCGCCAGCAGCGTATGGACAGGGAACCAAGAGACCCAGTACTTC. Its translation: CASSVWTGNQETQYF.

The chain carries TRBV27 and TRBJ2-1, with D possibly matching TRBD1 (8 bases). Germline values: CDR1 MNHEY, CDR2 SMNVEV (reference sequence). With 6 bases removed from V and 3 bases from J, the gap between germline ends came to 15 bases. The CDR3 runs to 15 residues. CDR3 in amino acids: CASSVTGGVYNEQFF. Written as DNA, the CDR3 is TGTGCCAGCAGCGTCACAGGGGGGGTCTACAATGAGCAGTTCTTC.

The chain has TRBV29-1 and TRBJ1-1; D is possibly TRBD1 (6 bases). V lost 4 bases and J lost 4, with 22 bases in between. This CDR3 has 16 residues. Germline assignment: CDR1 SQVTM and CDR2 ANQGSEA. The CDR3 coding sequence is TGCAGCGTTGTGGGGGCGCTGGCAGGCCGAGGCACTGAAGCTTTCTTT. Translated: CSVVGALAGRGTEAFF.

This clonotype occurred many times. The chain uses TRBV28 and TRBJ2-6, with no clear D. V lost 3 bases and J 0 bases, leaving 9 bases between the germline ends. Per germline, CDR1 MDHEN and CDR2 SYDVKM. The CDR3 consists of 16 residues. The CDR3 is CASSLDQLSGANVLTF. CDR3 nucleotide sequence: TGTGCCAGCAGTTTGGATCAGCTCTCTGGGGCCAACGTCCTGACTTTC.

This clonotype has a handful of counts. V gene TRBV4-1 combines with J gene TRBJ2-7, with D hard to call. The CDR3 sequence is 15 residues long. Germline-derived CDR1 and CDR2 are MGHRA and YSYEKL. Trimming took off 0 bases at V and 2 bases at J, with 11 bases between the two ends. This CDR3 is CASSQEKGITYEQYF. DNA of the CDR3: TGCGCCAGCAGCCAAGAAAAGGGAATCACCTACGAGCAGTACTTC.

This clonotype appeared a few times. The chain joins TRBV5-1 to TRBJ2-1; D tentatively fits TRBD1 or TRBD2 (5 bases each). V gave up 4 bases and J gave up 4 bases, with 15 bases separating them. The CDR3 covers 15 residues. Germline loops: CDR1 SGHRS, CDR2 YFSETQ. The CDR3 DNA reads TGCGCCAGCAGCGACGACGGGGCTGGATACAATGAGCAGTTCTTC. Translating gives CASSDDGAGYNEQFF.

This clonotype was seen ten or more times. This sequence joins TRBV12-3 or TRBV12-4 and TRBJ1-2, with D maybe TRBD1 (5 bases). Trimming took off 0 bases at V and 3 bases at J, with 8 bases between the two ends. The CDR3 runs to 14 residues. CDR3 nucleotide sequence: TGTGCCAGCAGTTTAGCGGGCAGGGACTATGGCTACACCTTC. Translated: CASSLAGRDYGYTF.

This rearrangement joins TRBV30 to TRBJ2-3, with D possibly TRBD2 on 6 matching bases. The CDR3 covers 15 residues. Germline-derived CDR1 and CDR2 are GTSNPN and SVGIG (reference sequence). V was shortened by 4 bases and J by 3 bases, with 17 bases between the two germline ends. CDR3 in DNA: TGTGCCTGGACCCTAAGGCGGGGTTCAACAGATACGCAGTATTTT. Translated, it gives CAWTLRRGSTDTQYF.

Note on this clonotype: The CDR3 ends on some other residue instead of the conserved phenylalanine or tryptophan, so this is likely a read error. The chain couples TRBV5-1 to TRBJ2-3, with 9 nucleotides matching TRBD2. The germline gives CDR1 SGHRS, CDR2 YFSETQ. The CDR3 spans 16 residues. J lost 2 bases, V lost 4 bases, and 8 bases had no gene match. The CDR3 region is CASSTGTSRYTDTQYC. The CDR3 DNA reads TGCGCCAGCAGCACGGGGACTAGCCGATACACAGATACGCAGTATTGT.

This clonotype was recorded a few times. J is TRBJ2-1 and V is TRBV7-9; 13 bases line up with TRBD2. In germline, CDR1 is SEHNR, CDR2 FQNEAQ (reference sequence). This CDR3 is built from 16 residues. Losses at the gene ends were 5 bases for V and 7 bases for J; bases not matched to a gene: 8. This CDR3 reads CASSPGLAGPGNEQFF. The CDR3 DNA reads TGTGCCAGCAGCCCGGGACTAGCGGGACCTGGGAATGAGCAGTTCTTC.

The rearrangement links TRBV29-1 to TRBJ2-2; possibly TRBD1 or TRBD2 for D (5 bases each). Germline V gene lookup returns CDR1 SQVTM and CDR2 ANQGSEA. The CDR3 has 15 amino acids. The V gene lost 6 bases and the J gene lost 4 bases, with 18 bases spanning the gap. CDR3 sequence reads: CSVSNRDGPTGELFF. The CDR3 region has the DNA TGCAGCGTATCGAACCGGGACGGCCCCACCGGGGAGCTGTTTTTT.

This clonotype has more than one count but fewer than ten. The chain is built from TRBV20-1 and TRBJ2-5; 11 nucleotides line up with TRBD1. This CDR3 region has 15 residues. V trimming: 0 bases; J trimming: 5 bases; junction bases outside the gene matches: 5. CDR1 is DFQATT, CDR2 SNEGSKA, per germline (reference sequence). The chain's CDR3 is CSARERTGGRETQYF. CDR3 DNA: TGCAGTGCTAGAGAACGGACAGGGGGCCGGGAGACCCAGTACTTC.

V is TRBV28 and J is TRBJ2-4; the match to TRBD2 covers 9 bases. V was clipped by 7 bases and J by 7 bases; unmatched bases: 8. CDR3 length: 14 amino acids. Germline CDR1 MDHEN, CDR2 SYDVKM. The CDR3 sequence: CASTSAGGPNIQYF. In DNA, the CDR3 is TGTGCCAGCACCTCTGCGGGAGGGCCGAACATTCAGTACTTC.

The V gene is TRBV20-1, the J gene TRBJ2-7, with 9 bases matching TRBD2. The trim removed 0 bases at V and 5 bases at J, leaving 11 bases unmatched. This CDR3 comprises 16 residues. CDR1 and CDR2 (germline): DFQATT, SNEGSKA (reference sequence). The CDR3 is CSARDRVREGFDEQYF. The CDR3 DNA is TGCAGTGCTAGAGATCGAGTGCGGGAGGGCTTCGACGAGCAGTACTTC.

A remark on this clonotype: A junction boundary mismatches the germline segment, possibly from a read error. The genes are TRBV4-1 and TRBJ1-2; TRBD1 might be the D (5 bases). The germline V gene has CDR1 MGHRA and CDR2 YSYEKL. The CDR3 consists of 15 residues. The CDR3 nucleotides are TGCGCCAGCAACCAAGGGATCACAGGAACCTATGGCTACACCTTC. Its protein product is CASNQGITGTYGYTF.

A few counts support this clonotype. A much larger clone differs from this one at a single base, so this may be a read error. CDR3 sequence reads: CASSLVQSNEQFF. CDR3 DNA sequence: TGCGCCAGCAGCTTGGTACAGAGCAATGAGCAGTTCTTC. The V gene is TRBV5-1, the J gene TRBJ2-1; D is ambiguous. The CDR3 runs to 13 residues. The germline V gene encodes CDR1 SGHRS and CDR2 YFSETQ. Trimming removed 0 bases from V and 6 bases from J, with 7 bases in between.

The chain combines TRBV3-1 with TRBJ2-3; TRBD1 agrees at 9 bases. V shed 1 base, J shed 1 base, and the junction held 3 bases outside the gene matches. Germline loops: CDR1 LGHDT, CDR2 YNNKEL (reference sequence). The CDR3 length is 16 residues. This CDR3 reads CASSQVRDRGTDTQYF. CDR3 bases: TGTGCCAGCAGCCAAGTCCGGGACAGGGGCACAGATACGCAGTATTTT.

Details on this clonotype: A read error is possible here, since a much larger clone lies one base away. The CDR3 DNA sequence: TGCAGCGTTGAAGAGTGGTATAGCAATGAGCAGTTCTTC. Residues: CSVEEWYSNEQFF. This chain connects TRBV29-1 to TRBJ2-1, with D unclear. Trimming removed 0 bases at V and 6 bases at J, with 9 bases between. Looked up from germline, CDR1 is SQVTM and CDR2 is ANQGSEA. This CDR3 spans 13 amino acids.

The V gene is TRBV6-2 or TRBV6-3, the J gene TRBJ1-2, with D possibly matching TRBD1 (6 bases). This CDR3 is built from 17 residues. Per germline, CDR1 MNHEY and CDR2 SVGEGT. The germline V and J ends were trimmed by 5 bases and 4 bases, with 23 bases remaining between them. The CDR3: CASSRGRLTPAGYGYTF. In nucleotides, the CDR3 is TGTGCCAGCAGTCGGGGGCGACTCACGCCGGCAGGCTATGGCTACACCTTC.

V usage is TRBV5-1 and J usage is TRBJ2-5; TRBD2 matches at 14 bases. CDR3 length: 18 residues. CDR1 is SGHRS, CDR2 YFSETQ, per germline. Trimming at V came to 3 bases and at J to 5 bases, leaving 12 bases not matched to a gene. CDR3 bases: TGCGCCAGCAGCTGGCGGGGACTAGCGGGAGACCTTCAGGAGACCCAGTACTTC. It yields the protein CASSWRGLAGDLQETQYF.

This clonotype was counted a few times. The chain joins TRBV5-1 to TRBJ2-5; perhaps TRBD2 as D (6 bases). The CDR3 runs 14 residues. Germline loops: CDR1 SGHRS, CDR2 YFSETQ. Trimming took 0 bases from V and 10 from J, leaving 16 bases between them. The chain's CDR3 is CASSLAGGRIDQYF. The CDR3 coding sequence is TGCGCCAGCAGCTTGGCCGGAGGGCGTATAGACCAGTACTTC.

Details on this clonotype: This may arise from a read error, as a much more abundant clone is one base away. The V gene is TRBV5-1, the J gene TRBJ2-1; 7 bases agree with TRBD2. The CDR3 has 14 residues. In germline, CDR1 is SGHRS, CDR2 YFSETQ. The CDR3 here is CASSLAGGSGERFF. CDR3 bases: TGCGCCAGCAGCTTGGCCGGGGGGTCGGGTGAGCGGTTCTTC.